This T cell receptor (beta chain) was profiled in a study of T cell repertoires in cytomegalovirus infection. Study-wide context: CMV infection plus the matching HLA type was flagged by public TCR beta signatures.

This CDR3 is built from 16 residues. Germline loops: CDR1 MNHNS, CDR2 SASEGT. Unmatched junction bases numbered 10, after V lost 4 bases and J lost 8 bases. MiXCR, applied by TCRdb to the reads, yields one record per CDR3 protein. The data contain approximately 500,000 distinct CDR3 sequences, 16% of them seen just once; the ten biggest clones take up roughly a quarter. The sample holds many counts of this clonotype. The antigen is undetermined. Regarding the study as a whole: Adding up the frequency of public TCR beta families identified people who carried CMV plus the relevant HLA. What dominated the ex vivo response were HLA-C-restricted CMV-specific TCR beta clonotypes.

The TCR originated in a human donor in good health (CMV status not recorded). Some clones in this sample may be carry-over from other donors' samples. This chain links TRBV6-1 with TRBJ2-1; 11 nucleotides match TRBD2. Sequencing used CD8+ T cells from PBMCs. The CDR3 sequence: CASSGLTSGGWDEQFF. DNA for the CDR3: TGTGCCAGCAGTGGTCTTACTAGCGGGGGATGGGATGAGCAGTTCTTC.